The source of this T cell receptor (beta chain) is a study of human T cells and chemical hapten exposure. One entry per CDR3 protein, called by TCRdb with MiXCR from the RACE reads. The sample has about 400,000 distinct CDR3 sequences, nearly 6.5% seen once. Turning to this clonotype: Antigen: not known. A read error may account for a junction end that differs from germline.

The study's findings and limits: Once DPC sensitization occurred, TCRs above 1 in 1000 frequency showed no change.

Germline V gives CDR1 LGHNT, CDR2 FRNRAP. This CDR3 comprises 12 residues. Sample time point: patch test 2, 6 weeks after DPC sensitization. The treatment: therapeutic diphenylcyclopropenone sensitization with weekly scalp DPC. This chain links TRBV12-5 with TRBJ1-4, with D tentatively TRBD1 (6 bases). The origin of this receptor is a woman aged 18-30 years with alopecia areata. Some clones in this sample may be carry-over from other donors' samples. Sample: whole blood, taken in connection with sensitization to the hapten diphenylcyclopropenone (DPC). The CDR3 DNA follows: TGTGCTAGTGGTGTCCTTGGACGGGACACGCTTTTT. Its translation: CASGVLGRDTLF. Full variable domain (rest looked up from reference TRBV12-5 and TRBJ1-4): DARVTQTPRHKVTEMGQEVTMRCQPILGHNTVFWYRQTMMQGLELLAYFRNRAPLDDSGMPKDRFSAEMPDATLATLKIQPSEPRDSAVYFCASGVLGRDTLFGSGTQLSVL.